These 20 T cell receptor beta chains came from one sample sequenced in a study of T-cell memory formation after mild COVID-19. TCRdb redid the calling of the 5' RACE reads with MiXCR, one entry per CDR3 protein. The table includes roughly 550,000 distinct CDR3 sequences, around 20% detected once. The specimen was PBMCs or a T cell subset sorted from them (not recorded which). The receptor set was obtained from an adult woman who had mild COVID-19 (a few samples of this study predate the infection). Cell type and time point are not known.

The CDR3 DNA follows: TGTGCCGCACGCCCCTGGGGGAATTCACCCCTCCACTTT. It is translated as CAARPWGNSPLHF. This sequence joins TRBV25-1 and TRBJ1-6, with D possibly TRBD1 on 5 matching bases. Germline V CDR1 and CDR2: MGHDK, SYGVNS. The CDR3 consists of 13 residues. Trimming shortened V by 11 bases and J by 7 bases, and 15 bases separated the two germline ends.

This clonotype has ten or more counts. The chain combines TRBV19 with TRBJ2-7; 7 bases are shared with TRBD1. This CDR3 has 13 amino acids. V was clipped by 8 bases and J by 2 bases; unmatched bases: 6. Germline-derived CDR1 and CDR2 are LNHDA and SQIVND (reference sequence). The CDR3 DNA sequence: TGTGCCAGTTCCGGGACAGCCACCTACGAGCAGTACTTC. It codes for CASSGTATYEQYF.

V and J are TRBV4-2 and TRBJ1-4, with unresolved D. Trimming removed 4 bases from V and 7 bases from J, with 13 bases in between. This CDR3 has 14 residues. Per germline, CDR1 LGHNA and CDR2 YNFKEQ. The CDR3 region has the DNA TGTGCCAGCAGCCGTCGGGGTCCGGTTGAAAAACTGTTTTTT. The encoded protein is CASSRRGPVEKLFF.

This clonotype has at least ten counts. This sequence joins TRBV5-1 and TRBJ2-1; 9 nucleotides line up with TRBD2. V lost 2 bases to trimming and J lost 5 bases; unmatched junction nucleotides: 2. The V gene's germline CDR1 is SGHRS and CDR2 YFSETQ. This CDR3 region has 14 residues. The CDR3 nucleotides read TGCGCCAGCAGCTTTAGCGGGAGCCACAATGAGCAGTTCTTC. This codes for CASSFSGSHNEQFF.

The rearrangement links TRBV24-1 to TRBJ2-1; 12 nucleotides match TRBD2. V lost 5 bases and J lost 9; bases outside the gene matches: 4. CDR1 is KGHDR, CDR2 SFDVKD, per germline. The CDR3 is made up of 14 amino acids. DNA for the CDR3: TGTGCCACCAGTGTCCTAGCGGGAGGGAGTGAGCAGTTCTTC. Protein sequence: CATSVLAGGSEQFF.

The rearrangement uses TRBV4-2 and TRBJ1-5; D is undetermined. Germline V gene data show CDR1 as LGHNA and CDR2 as YNFKEQ. The CDR3 has 13 amino acids. V lost 0 bases and J lost 9, with 9 bases in between. CDR3 residues: CASSQDTRSPQHF. The CDR3, as DNA: TGTGCCAGCAGCCAAGATACCAGATCGCCCCAGCATTTT.

The genes are TRBV24-1 and TRBJ2-1; D possibly corresponds to TRBD1 (6 bases). The germline V and J ends were trimmed by 3 bases and 6 bases, with 17 bases remaining between them. The germline gives CDR1 KGHDR, CDR2 SFDVKD. The CDR3 covers 16 residues. The CDR3 is CATSDETGWVSNEQFF. Here the CDR3 DNA reads TGTGCCACCAGTGATGAGACAGGTTGGGTCAGCAATGAGCAGTTCTTC.

The V and J genes are TRBV28 and TRBJ1-4; TRBD1 might be the D (5 bases). This CDR3 spans 15 amino acids. The germline gives CDR1 MDHEN, CDR2 SYDVKM. Trimming took off 6 bases at V and 8 bases at J, with 19 bases between the two ends. DNA of the CDR3: TGTGCCAGCAGACATCCGGGACTCGGTGGGGAAAAACTGTTTTTT. Encoded protein: CASRHPGLGGEKLFF.

The rearrangement uses TRBV4-2 and TRBJ2-3, with TRBD2 matching over 11 bases. The CDR3 sequence is 18 residues long. Germline trimming cut 1 base from V and 2 bases from J; bases unmatched to any gene: 8. Germline V gives CDR1 LGHNA, CDR2 YNFKEQ. The DNA of the CDR3 is TGTGCCAGCAGCCAAGCCAGTCTAGCGGGGGGAACCACAGATACGCAGTATTTT. This translates into CASSQASLAGGTTDTQYF.

This clonotype was detected only once. The chain joins TRBV19 to TRBJ2-1, with D possibly TRBD2 on 7 matching bases. Germline assignment: CDR1 LNHDA and CDR2 SQIVND (reference sequence). This CDR3 region has 11 residues. V shed 9 bases and J shed 8 bases, with 11 bases lying between them. CDR3 in amino acids: CARGGGDEQFF. For the CDR3, the DNA is TGTGCCAGGGGAGGGGGGGATGAGCAGTTCTTC.

This clonotype showed up just a few times. The chain couples TRBV4-1 to TRBJ1-5; unclear D gene. This CDR3 contains 15 residues. The V gene lost 0 bases and the J gene lost 1 base, with 7 bases spanning the gap. The germline V gene encodes CDR1 MGHRA and CDR2 YSYEKL. CDR3 coding DNA: TGCGCCAGCAGCCAAGATTGGACGAGCAATCAGCCCCAGCATTTT. It specifies CASSQDWTSNQPQHF.

The chain employs TRBV7-9 and TRBJ2-3; unclear D gene. This CDR3 comprises 15 residues. Germline V gives CDR1 SEHNR, CDR2 FQNEAQ (reference sequence). The ends were cut back, 4 bases at V and 2 bases at J, with 13 bases in the middle. The CDR3 reads CASSSRLPVTDTQYF. The CDR3 DNA reads TGTGCCAGCAGCTCCCGACTGCCAGTCACAGATACGCAGTATTTT.

The chain has TRBV19 and TRBJ2-1; no clear D. CDR3 length equals 12 residues. V was trimmed by 1 base and J by 9 bases, leaving 7 bases between them. Germline assignment: CDR1 LNHDA and CDR2 SQIVND (reference sequence). CDR3 sequence: CASSIGPGEQFF. CDR3 in DNA: TGTGCCAGTAGTATAGGACCGGGTGAGCAGTTCTTC.

The chain recombines TRBV19 with TRBJ2-2; D may be TRBD2 (6 bases). The CDR3 contains 11 residues. Germline V lookup: CDR1 LNHDA, CDR2 SQIVND (reference sequence). V lost 5 bases, J lost 14 bases, and 12 bases lay in between. The CDR3 is CASSVREELFF. For the CDR3, the DNA is TGTGCCAGTAGTGTCAGGGAGGAACTGTTTTTT.

The chain couples TRBV7-9 to TRBJ1-1, with a possible D match to TRBD1 (5 bases). This CDR3 is 12 amino acids long. Germline CDR1 SEHNR, CDR2 FQNEAQ (reference sequence). Trimming cost V 4 bases and J 8 bases, with 11 bases left between them. The CDR3 DNA is TGTGCCAGCAGCTACGGGGACTTCGAAGCTTTCTTT. This codes for CASSYGDFEAFF.

The CDR3 sequence is CASSQGRDTEAFF. The CDR3 DNA reads TGTGCCAGCAGTCAAGGAAGGGACACTGAAGCTTTCTTT. The chain employs TRBV7-3 and TRBJ1-1; D call uncertain. Trimming stripped 6 bases from V and 3 bases from J, with 11 bases between. Germline CDR1 SGHTA, CDR2 FQGTGA. CDR3 size: 13 residues.

The gene calls are TRBV20-1 and TRBJ2-5, with TRBD2 identical over 7 bases. The CDR3 totals 14 residues. V shed 6 bases, J shed 3 bases, and the junction held 10 bases outside the gene matches. Germline CDR1 and CDR2: DFQATT and SNEGSKA (reference sequence). The CDR3 DNA follows: TGCAGTGCGAGGACTAGTATCTATGAAGAGACCCAGTACTTC. The encoded protein is CSARTSIYEETQYF.

The chain has TRBV12-3 or TRBV12-4 and TRBJ1-5; unclear D gene. The length of the CDR3 is 15 residues. The V end was cut by 5 bases, the J end by 6 bases, with 17 bases between. The CDR3 protein is CASSGGNGPVQPQHF. CDR3 coding DNA: TGTGCCAGCAGTGGCGGAAACGGACCCGTTCAGCCCCAGCATTTT.

At least ten counts were recorded for this clonotype. J is TRBJ2-3 and V is TRBV7-6; 9 bases line up with TRBD2. The CDR3 totals 16 residues. The V and J ends lost 5 bases and 2 bases, in that order; junction bases with no gene match: 8. CDR1 SGHVS and CDR2 FNYEAQ come from the germline V gene. CDR3 bases: TGTGCCAGCAGCCCCCTAGCGGGGAGTTACACAGATACGCAGTATTTT. Translation gives CASSPLAGSYTDTQYF.

This clonotype was found many times. The rearrangement links TRBV21-1 to TRBJ2-7; TRBD1 reflects the table's D call only, with no check against the DNA. TRBV21-1 is given as a pseudogene. The CDR3 spans 16 residues. The CDR3 spells CASSKRRDRVSHEQYF. DNA for the CDR3: TGTGCCAGCAGCAAAAGGAGGGACAGGGTTTCCCACGAGCAGTACTTC.